Following are 10 T cell receptor beta chains from one sample sequenced in a study of T-cell memory formation after mild COVID-19. TCRdb ran MiXCR on the 5' RACE reads and lists one entry per CDR3 protein. The sample has 350,000 to 500,000 distinct CDR3 sequences; under 20% are singletons. Sequencing used PBMCs or a T cell subset sorted from them (not recorded which). All receptors come from a man aged 18 to 30 who had mild COVID-19 (a few samples of this study predate the infection). Cell type and time point are not known.

The CDR3 loop reads CASSLGGVDPQYF. CDR3 nucleotides: TGCGCCAGCAGCTTGGGAGGGGTGGATCCCCAGTACTTC. This rearrangement joins TRBV5-1 to TRBJ2-5; TRBD1 or TRBD2 may be the D gene (5 bases each). The CDR3 is made up of 13 amino acids. The V gene's germline CDR1 is SGHRS and CDR2 YFSETQ. V was trimmed by 0 bases and J by 9 bases, leaving 12 bases between them.

The V gene is TRBV20-1, the J gene TRBJ1-1; a possible D gene is TRBD1 (6 bases). Trimming removed 2 bases from V and 4 bases from J, with 14 bases in between. CDR1 and CDR2 from the germline V gene are DFQATT and SNEGSKA (reference sequence). This CDR3 has 14 amino acids. The CDR3 protein is CSARIGGVVTEAFF. Written as DNA, the CDR3 is TGCAGTGCTAGAATCGGGGGCGTCGTCACTGAAGCTTTCTTT.

This clonotype occurred a few times. The rearrangement joins TRBV20-1 to TRBJ2-3; D is possibly TRBD2 (6 bases). Germline V lookup: CDR1 DFQATT, CDR2 SNEGSKA (reference sequence). There are 13 residues in the CDR3. Trimming left V 1 base short and J 4 bases short, with 9 bases between. The CDR3 DNA reads as TGCAGTGCTAGAGGAGGGAGGCCAGATACGCAGTATTTT. Its protein product is CSARGGRPDTQYF.

This clonotype came up a few times. This chain connects TRBV9 to TRBJ1-5; 7 bases match TRBD1. The trim removed 4 bases at V and 2 bases at J, leaving 6 bases unmatched. There are 15 residues in the CDR3. Germline lookup yields CDR1 SGDLS and CDR2 YYNGEE. The CDR3: CASSLGDSGNQPQHF. CDR3 nucleotide sequence: TGTGCCAGCAGCCTCGGGGACAGCGGCAATCAGCCCCAGCATTTT.

The V and J genes are TRBV20-1 and TRBJ2-1; TRBD2 matches at 8 bases. The germline gives CDR1 DFQATT, CDR2 SNEGSKA (reference sequence). V shed 1 base, J shed 8 bases, and the junction held 10 bases outside the gene matches. The CDR3 is 15 amino acids. In nucleotides, the CDR3 is TGCAGTGCTAGAGGCCCGGGACTAGGAATTTATGAGCAGTTCTTC. This gives the protein CSARGPGLGIYEQFF.

The rearrangement joins TRBV5-1 to TRBJ1-5; 10 nucleotides line up with TRBD1. The CDR3 sequence is 14 residues long. CDR1 and CDR2 (germline): SGHRS, YFSETQ. Trimming cost V 4 bases and J 5 bases; bases outside gene matches: 3. The CDR3 is CASSLGQGHQPQHF. In DNA form, the CDR3 reads TGCGCCAGCAGCCTGGGACAGGGGCATCAGCCCCAGCATTTT.

This clonotype was detected only a few times. This chain links TRBV7-9 with TRBJ1-4, with 9 bases lining up with TRBD1. The V gene's germline CDR1 is SEHNR and CDR2 FQNEAQ (reference sequence). The CDR3 length is 14 residues. J lost 8 bases, V lost 5 bases, and 6 bases had no gene match. CDR3 in DNA: TGTGCCAGCAGCGCCCGGACAGGGGAAGAAAAACTGTTTTTT. Encoded protein: CASSARTGEEKLFF.

The sample holds a few counts of this clonotype. The chain is built from TRBV18 and TRBJ2-7; TRBD1 matches at 7 bases. V gave up 8 bases and J gave up 1 base; unmatched junction bases: 8. CDR1 is KGHSH and CDR2 is LQKENI in the germline V gene. There are 14 residues in the CDR3. CDR3 in DNA: TGTGCCAGCGCCCGGACAGGCCCGTCCTACGAGCAGTACGTC. Translated, it gives CASARTGPSYEQYV.

This clonotype was seen more than once but under ten times. This chain uses TRBV5-1 with TRBJ2-3; 8 bases agree with TRBD2. CDR3 size: 16 residues. The trim removed 4 bases at V and 2 bases at J, leaving 9 bases unmatched. CDR1 and CDR2 (germline): SGHRS, YFSETQ. The CDR3 DNA follows: TGCGCCAGCAGCAACGGCGGGGGGTTAATCACAGATACGCAGTATTTT. Protein sequence: CASSNGGGLITDTQYF.

The chain carries TRBV5-1 and TRBJ2-3; the D gene is possibly TRBD1 (6 bases). Germline V gene sequence: CDR1 SGHRS, CDR2 YFSETQ. The CDR3 extends over 16 amino acids. V dropped 2 bases and J dropped 0 bases, with 13 bases sitting between them. CDR3 in amino acids: CASSLSGQRSTDTQYF. For the CDR3, the DNA is TGCGCCAGCAGCTTAAGCGGACAGAGGAGCACAGATACGCAGTATTTT. Full variable domain (outside the CDR3, taken from reference TRBV5-1 and TRBJ2-3): KAGVTQTPRYLIKTRGQQVTLSCSPISGHRSVSWYQQTPGQGLQFLFEYFSETQRNKGNFPGRFSGRQFSNSRSEMNVSTLELGDSALYLCASSLSGQRSTDTQYFGPGTRLTVL.